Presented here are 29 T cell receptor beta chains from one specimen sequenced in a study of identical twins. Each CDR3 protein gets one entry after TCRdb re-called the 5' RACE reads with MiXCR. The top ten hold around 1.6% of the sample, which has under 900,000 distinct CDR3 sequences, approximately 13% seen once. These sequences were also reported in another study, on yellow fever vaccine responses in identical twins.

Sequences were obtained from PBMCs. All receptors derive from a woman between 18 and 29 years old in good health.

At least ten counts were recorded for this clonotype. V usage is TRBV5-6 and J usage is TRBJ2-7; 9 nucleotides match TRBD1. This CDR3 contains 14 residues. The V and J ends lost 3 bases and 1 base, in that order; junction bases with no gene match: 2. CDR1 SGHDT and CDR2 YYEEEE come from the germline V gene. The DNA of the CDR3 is TGTGCCAGCAGCTGGGGACAGGGATCCTACGAGCAGTACTTC. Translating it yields CASSWGQGSYEQYF.

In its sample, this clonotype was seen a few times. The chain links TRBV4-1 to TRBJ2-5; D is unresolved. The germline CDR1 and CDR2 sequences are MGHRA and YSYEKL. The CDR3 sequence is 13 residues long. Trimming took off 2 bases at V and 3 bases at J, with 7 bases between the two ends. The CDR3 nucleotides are TGCGCCAGCAGCCAATGGGCGAAAGAGACCCAGTACTTC. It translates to CASSQWAKETQYF.

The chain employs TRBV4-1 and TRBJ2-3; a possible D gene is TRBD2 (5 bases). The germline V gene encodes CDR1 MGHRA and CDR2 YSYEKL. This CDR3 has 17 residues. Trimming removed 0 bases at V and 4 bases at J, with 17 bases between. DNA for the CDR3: TGCGCCAGCAGCCAAGATAGCGTCCAGGCCCGACCAGATACGCAGTATTTT. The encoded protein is CASSQDSVQARPDTQYF.

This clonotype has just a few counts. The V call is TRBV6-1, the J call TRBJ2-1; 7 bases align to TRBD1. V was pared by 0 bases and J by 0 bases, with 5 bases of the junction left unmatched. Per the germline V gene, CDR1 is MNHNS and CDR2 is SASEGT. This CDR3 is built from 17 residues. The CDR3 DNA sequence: TGTGCCAGCAGTGAAGCGCCCCGGACAGGCTCCTACAATGAGCAGTTCTTC. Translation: CASSEAPRTGSYNEQFF.

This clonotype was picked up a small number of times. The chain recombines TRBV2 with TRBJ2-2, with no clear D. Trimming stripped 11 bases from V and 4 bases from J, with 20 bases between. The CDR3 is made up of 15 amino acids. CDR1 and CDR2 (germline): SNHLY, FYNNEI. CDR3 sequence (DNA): TGTGCCGGCTCCACCTCCTACTGGGGCACCGGGGAGCTGTTTTTT. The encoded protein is CAGSTSYWGTGELFF.

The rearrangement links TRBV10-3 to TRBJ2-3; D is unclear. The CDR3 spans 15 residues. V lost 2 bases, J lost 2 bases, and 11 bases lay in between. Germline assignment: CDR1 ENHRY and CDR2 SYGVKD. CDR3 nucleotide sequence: TGTGCCATCAGTGAGGGGCAGCGACACACAGATACGCAGTATTTT. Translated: CAISEGQRHTDTQYF.

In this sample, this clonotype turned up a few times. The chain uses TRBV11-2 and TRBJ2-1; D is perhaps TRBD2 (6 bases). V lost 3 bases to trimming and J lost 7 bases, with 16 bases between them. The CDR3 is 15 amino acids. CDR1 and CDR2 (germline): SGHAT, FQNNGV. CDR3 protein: CASSFLPGLWNEQFF. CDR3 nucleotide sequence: TGTGCCAGCAGCTTTCTTCCGGGACTTTGGAATGAGCAGTTCTTC.

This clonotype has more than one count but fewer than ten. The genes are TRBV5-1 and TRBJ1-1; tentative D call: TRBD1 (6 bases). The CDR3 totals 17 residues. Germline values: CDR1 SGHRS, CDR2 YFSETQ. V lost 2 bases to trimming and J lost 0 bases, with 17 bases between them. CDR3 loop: CASSLSGTGRLNTEAFF. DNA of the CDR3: TGCGCCAGCAGCTTAAGCGGTACAGGGAGATTGAACACTGAAGCTTTCTTT.

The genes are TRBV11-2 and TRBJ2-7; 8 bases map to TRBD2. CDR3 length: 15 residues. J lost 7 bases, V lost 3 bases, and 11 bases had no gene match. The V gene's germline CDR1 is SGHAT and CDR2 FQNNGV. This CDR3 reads CASSLLDRTGGEQYF. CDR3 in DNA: TGTGCCAGCAGCTTGTTGGATCGGACGGGAGGGGAGCAGTACTTC.

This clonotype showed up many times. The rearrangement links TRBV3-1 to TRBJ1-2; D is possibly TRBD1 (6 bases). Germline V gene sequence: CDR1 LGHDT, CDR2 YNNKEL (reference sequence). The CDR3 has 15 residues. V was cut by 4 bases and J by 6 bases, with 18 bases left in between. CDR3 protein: CASSRKGRGAHGYTF. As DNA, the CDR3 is TGTGCCAGCAGCCGAAAGGGGCGGGGGGCCCATGGCTACACCTTC.

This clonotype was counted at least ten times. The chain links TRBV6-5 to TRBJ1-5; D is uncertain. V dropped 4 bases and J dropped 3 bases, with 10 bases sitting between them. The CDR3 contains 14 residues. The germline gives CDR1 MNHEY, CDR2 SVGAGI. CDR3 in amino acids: CASSSGILNQPQHF. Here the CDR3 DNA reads TGTGCCAGCAGTTCCGGGATACTCAATCAGCCCCAGCATTTT.

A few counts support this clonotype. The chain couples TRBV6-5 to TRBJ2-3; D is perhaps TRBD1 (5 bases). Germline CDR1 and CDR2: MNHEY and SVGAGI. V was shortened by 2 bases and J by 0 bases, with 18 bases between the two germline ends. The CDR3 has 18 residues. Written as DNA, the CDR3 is TGTGCCAGCAGTTACGGGCACAGGCCGGGCTCTAGCACAGATACGCAGTATTTT. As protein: CASSYGHRPGSSTDTQYF.

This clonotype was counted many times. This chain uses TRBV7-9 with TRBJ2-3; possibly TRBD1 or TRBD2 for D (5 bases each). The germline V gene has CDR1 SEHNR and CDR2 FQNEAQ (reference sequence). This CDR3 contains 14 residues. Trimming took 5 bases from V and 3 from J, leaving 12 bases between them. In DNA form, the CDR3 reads TGTGCCAGCAGCCCTAGCCAGGGTACAGATACGCAGTATTTT. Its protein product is CASSPSQGTDTQYF.

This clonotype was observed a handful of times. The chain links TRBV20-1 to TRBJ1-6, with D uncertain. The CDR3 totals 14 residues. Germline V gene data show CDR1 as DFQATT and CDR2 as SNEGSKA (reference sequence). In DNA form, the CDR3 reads TGCAGCGCCTCTTCGGCCCTGCGGAATTCACCCCTCCACTTT. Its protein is CSASSALRNSPLHF.

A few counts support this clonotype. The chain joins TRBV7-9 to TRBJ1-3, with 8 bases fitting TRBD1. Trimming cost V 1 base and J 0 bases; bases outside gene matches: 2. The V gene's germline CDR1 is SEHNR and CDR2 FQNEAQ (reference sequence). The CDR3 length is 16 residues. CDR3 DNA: TGTGCCAGCAGCTTAGAGGACAGGGTCTCTGGAAACACCATATATTTT. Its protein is CASSLEDRVSGNTIYF. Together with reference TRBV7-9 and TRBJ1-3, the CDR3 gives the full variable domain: DTGVSQNPRHKITKRGQNVTFRCDPISEHNRLYWYRQTLGQGPEFLTYFQNEAQLEKSRLLSDRFSAERPKGSFSTLEIQRTEQGDSAMYLCASSLEDRVSGNTIYFGEGSWLTVV.

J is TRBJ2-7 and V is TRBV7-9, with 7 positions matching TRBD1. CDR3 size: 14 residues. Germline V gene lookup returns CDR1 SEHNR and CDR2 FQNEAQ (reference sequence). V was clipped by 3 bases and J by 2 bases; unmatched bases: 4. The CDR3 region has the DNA TGTGCCAGCAGCTTCCAACAGGGGCCCTACGAGCAGTACTTC. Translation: CASSFQQGPYEQYF.

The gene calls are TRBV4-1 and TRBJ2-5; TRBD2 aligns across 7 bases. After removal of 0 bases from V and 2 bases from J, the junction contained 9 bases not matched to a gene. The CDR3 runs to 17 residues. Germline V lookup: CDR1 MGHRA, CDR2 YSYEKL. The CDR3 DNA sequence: TGCGCCAGCAGCCAAGATGGCCCGGGAGGACCTCAAGAGACCCAGTACTTC. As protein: CASSQDGPGGPQETQYF.

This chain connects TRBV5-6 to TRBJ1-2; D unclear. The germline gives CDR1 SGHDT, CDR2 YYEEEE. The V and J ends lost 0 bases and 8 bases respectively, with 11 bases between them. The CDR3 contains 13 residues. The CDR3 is CASSLDQILGYTF. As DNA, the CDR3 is TGTGCCAGCAGCTTGGACCAGATCTTGGGCTACACCTTC.

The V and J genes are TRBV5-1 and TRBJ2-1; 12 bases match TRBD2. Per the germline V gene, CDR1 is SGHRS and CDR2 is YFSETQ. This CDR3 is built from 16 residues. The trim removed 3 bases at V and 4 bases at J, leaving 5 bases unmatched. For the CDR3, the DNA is TGCGCCAGCAGCTCTAGCGGGGGGGTCAAGTACAATGAGCAGTTCTTC. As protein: CASSSSGGVKYNEQFF.

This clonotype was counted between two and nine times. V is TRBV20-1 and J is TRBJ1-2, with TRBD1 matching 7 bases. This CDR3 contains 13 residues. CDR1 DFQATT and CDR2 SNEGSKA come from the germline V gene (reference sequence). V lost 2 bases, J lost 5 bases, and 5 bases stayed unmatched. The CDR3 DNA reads TGCAGTGCTAGACCCACAGGGGCGTATGGCTACACCTTC. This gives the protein CSARPTGAYGYTF.

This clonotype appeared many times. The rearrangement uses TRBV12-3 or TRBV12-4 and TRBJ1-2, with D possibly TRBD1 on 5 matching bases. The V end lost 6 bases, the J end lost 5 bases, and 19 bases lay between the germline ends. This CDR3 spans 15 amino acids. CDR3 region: CASSPGGVSSYGYTF. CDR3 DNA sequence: TGTGCCAGCAGCCCCGGAGGGGTCTCCAGTTATGGCTACACCTTC.

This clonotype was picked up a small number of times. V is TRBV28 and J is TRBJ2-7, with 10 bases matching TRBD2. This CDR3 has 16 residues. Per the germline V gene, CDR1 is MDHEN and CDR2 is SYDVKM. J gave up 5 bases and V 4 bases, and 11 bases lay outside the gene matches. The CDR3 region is CASSSFLAGENHEQYF. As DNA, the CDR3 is TGTGCCAGCAGTTCCTTTCTAGCGGGAGAAAACCACGAGCAGTACTTC.

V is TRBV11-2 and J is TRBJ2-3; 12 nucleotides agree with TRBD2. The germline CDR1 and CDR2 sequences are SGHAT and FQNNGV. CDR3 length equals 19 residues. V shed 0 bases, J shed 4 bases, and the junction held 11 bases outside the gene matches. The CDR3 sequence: CASSLDPGTSGFRADTQYF. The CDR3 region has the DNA TGTGCCAGCAGCTTAGATCCCGGGACTAGCGGGTTCAGGGCAGATACGCAGTATTTT.

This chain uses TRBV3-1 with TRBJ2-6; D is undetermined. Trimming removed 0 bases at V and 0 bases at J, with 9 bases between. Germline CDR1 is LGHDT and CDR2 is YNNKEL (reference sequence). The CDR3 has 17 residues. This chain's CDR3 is CASSQEYGFSGANVLTF. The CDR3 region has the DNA TGTGCCAGCAGCCAAGAATACGGATTCTCTGGGGCCAACGTCCTGACTTTC.

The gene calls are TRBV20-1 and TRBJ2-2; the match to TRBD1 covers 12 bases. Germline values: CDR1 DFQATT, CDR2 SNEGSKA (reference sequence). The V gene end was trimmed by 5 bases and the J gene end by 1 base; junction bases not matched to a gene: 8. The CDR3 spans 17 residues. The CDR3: CSALGGDRGQNTGELFF. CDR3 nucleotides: TGCAGTGCTCTCGGGGGGGACAGGGGGCAGAACACCGGGGAGCTGTTTTTT.

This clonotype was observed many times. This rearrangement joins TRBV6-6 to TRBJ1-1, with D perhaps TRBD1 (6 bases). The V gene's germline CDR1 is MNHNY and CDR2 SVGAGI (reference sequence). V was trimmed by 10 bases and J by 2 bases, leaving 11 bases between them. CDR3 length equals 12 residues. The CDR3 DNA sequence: TGTGCCACCCAACAGGGCAACACTGAAGCTTTCTTT. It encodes CATQQGNTEAFF.

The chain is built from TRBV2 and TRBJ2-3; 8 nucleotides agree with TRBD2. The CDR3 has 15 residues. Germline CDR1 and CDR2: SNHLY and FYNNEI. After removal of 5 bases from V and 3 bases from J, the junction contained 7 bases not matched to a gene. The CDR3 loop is CASSPPLAGTDTQYF. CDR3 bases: TGTGCCAGCAGTCCCCCGTTAGCGGGAACAGATACGCAGTATTTT.

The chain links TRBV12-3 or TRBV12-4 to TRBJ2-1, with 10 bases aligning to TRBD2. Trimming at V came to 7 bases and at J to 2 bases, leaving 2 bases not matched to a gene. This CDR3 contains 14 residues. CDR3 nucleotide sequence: TGTGCCAGCATCGGGACTAGCGCCTACAATGAGCAGTTCTTC. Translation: CASIGTSAYNEQFF.

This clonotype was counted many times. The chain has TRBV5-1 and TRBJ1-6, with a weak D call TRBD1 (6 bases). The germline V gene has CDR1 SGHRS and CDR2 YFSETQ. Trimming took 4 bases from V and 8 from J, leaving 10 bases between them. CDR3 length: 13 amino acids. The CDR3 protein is CASSVGGDSPLHF. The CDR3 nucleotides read TGCGCCAGCAGCGTAGGGGGAGATTCACCCCTCCACTTT.